The clone carrying this TCR beta chain showed up just once. The CDR3 covers 19 residues. Germline CDR1 is SEHNR and CDR2 is FQNEAQ (reference sequence). Trimming pared 0 bases from V and 2 bases from J, leaving 23 bases between. This specimen comes from a study of OX40 agonist ivuxolimab in advanced cancers. The table came from immunoSEQ multiplex PCR; TCRdb's copy has only in-frame clones and leaves some out. The sample consists of about 85,000 clones, around 80% of them appearing once. The chain joins TRBV7-9 to TRBJ2-7; no reliable D call. This receptor was taken from an adult with an advanced solid tumor such as melanoma, head and neck, liver or kidney cancer. This material consisted of CD4+ or CD8+ T cells sorted from blood, taken in a trial of the OX40 agonist ivuxolimab. In nucleotides, the CDR3 is TGTGCCAGCAGCTTAGCGGTGGGGAAGAGGCCCTTTTGGCCCTACGAGCAGTACTTC. It is translated as CASSLAVGKRPFWPYEQYF.